The 25 T cell receptor beta chains listed next were all sequenced from one sample in a study of T cell changes during pregnancy in multiple sclerosis. Profiling relied on immunoSEQ multiplex PCR, and the TCRdb table lists in-frame clones only, not all of them. The table records 90,000 to 120,000 clones, roughly nine tenths of them present only once. Source: peripheral blood, taken after pregnancy. The receptor set was obtained from a female donor with multiple sclerosis, enrolled in a pregnancy study.

This clone was seen a single time. The gene calls are TRBV11-2 and TRBJ1-5, with a possible D match to TRBD1 (6 bases). CDR1 and CDR2 (germline): SGHAT, FQNNGV. CDR3 length: 15 amino acids. V dropped 4 bases and J dropped 5 bases, with 15 bases sitting between them. Here the CDR3 reads CASSSYRERDQPQHF. As DNA, the CDR3 is TGTGCCAGCAGCTCGTACAGGGAAAGGGATCAGCCCCAGCATTTT.

This chain uses TRBV5-1 with TRBJ2-7, with unresolved D. V was pared by 4 bases and J by 5 bases, with 7 bases between. Germline values: CDR1 SGHRS, CDR2 YFSETQ. CDR3 length: 11 amino acids. DNA of the CDR3: TGCGCCAGCAGCAGAGCGAACGAGCAGTACTTC. This translates into CASSRANEQYF.

V and J are TRBV19 and TRBJ1-6, with no clear D. The CDR3 runs 14 residues. Deletions cut 6 bases from V and 7 bases from J, with 13 bases between. Germline lookup yields CDR1 LNHDA and CDR2 SQIVND (reference sequence). Here the CDR3 reads CASSRGKANSPLHF. CDR3 sequence (DNA): TGTGCCAGTAGCCGAGGGAAGGCCAATTCACCCCTCCACTTT.

In this sample, this clone turned up a few times. The chain uses TRBV7-9 and TRBJ2-7; no clear D gene. The germline CDR1 and CDR2 sequences are SEHNR and FQNEAQ (reference sequence). V was pared by 6 bases and J by 1 base, with 10 bases between. The CDR3 is 13 amino acids. The CDR3: CASSREASYEQYF. In DNA, the CDR3 is TGTGCCAGCAGTAGAGAGGCGTCCTACGAGCAGTACTTC.

This chain links TRBV2 with TRBJ1-5; TRBD1 matches 11 bases. This CDR3 comprises 15 residues. The germline V gene encodes CDR1 SNHLY and CDR2 FYNNEI. V lost 4 bases and J lost 3; bases outside the gene matches: 2. The CDR3 here is CASSAGQGVNQPQHF. The DNA of the CDR3 is TGTGCCAGCAGTGCGGGACAGGGGGTCAATCAGCCCCAGCATTTT.

The V call is TRBV11-3, the J call TRBJ2-1; D unclear. CDR1 is SGHNT, CDR2 YENEEA, per germline. V lost 5 bases, J lost 1 base, and 12 bases lay in between. The CDR3 totals 15 residues. The DNA for the CDR3 is TGTGCCAGCAGCCCCAGAGGAAAGTCCTACAATGAGCAGTTCTTC. It codes for CASSPRGKSYNEQFF. The whole variable domain, filled in from reference TRBV11-3 and TRBJ2-1, reads EAGVVQSPRYKIIEKKQPVAFWCNPISGHNTLYWYLQNLGQGPELLIRYENEEAVDDSQLPKDRFSAERLKGVDSTLKIQPAELGDSAVYLCASSPRGKSYNEQFFGPGTRLTVL.

The V and J genes are TRBV2 and TRBJ2-7; 7 nucleotides align to TRBD2. The CDR3 is made up of 15 amino acids. V shed 3 bases, J shed 7 bases, and the junction held 12 bases outside the gene matches. The germline V gene has CDR1 SNHLY and CDR2 FYNNEI. CDR3: CASSDRASGKGEQYF. In DNA form, the CDR3 reads TGTGCCAGCAGTGATCGGGCTAGCGGAAAAGGGGAGCAGTACTTC. The variable domain in full, with the rest retrieved from reference TRBV2 and TRBJ2-7, is EPEVTQTPSHQVTQMGQEVILRCVPISNHLYFYWYRQILGQKVEFLVSFYNNEISEKSEIFDDQFSVERPDGSNFTLKIRSTKLEDSAMYFCASSDRASGKGEQYFGPGTRLTVT.

The V gene is TRBV29-1, the J gene TRBJ2-1, with 10 bases aligning to TRBD1. Germline-derived CDR1 and CDR2 are SQVTM and ANQGSEA. Trimming cost V 8 bases and J 6 bases; bases outside gene matches: 13. The CDR3 spans 15 residues. For the CDR3, the DNA is TGCAGCTTAAGTTCCGGGACAGGGGTCCTCAATGAGCAGTTCTTC. Protein product: CSLSSGTGVLNEQFF.

J is TRBJ2-1 and V is TRBV9; 13 bases line up with TRBD2. CDR1 is SGDLS and CDR2 is YYNGEE in the germline V gene. V shed 1 base and J 9 bases; nucleotides not matched to a gene: 1. The CDR3 sequence is 14 residues long. The CDR3 nucleotides are TGTGCCAGCAGCGTACGGACTAGCGGGGGTGAGCAGTTCTTC. This gives the protein CASSVRTSGGEQFF.

This rearrangement joins TRBV20-1 to TRBJ2-5; no firm D call. This CDR3 contains 11 residues. Trimming stripped 2 bases from V and 2 bases from J, with 3 bases between. Looked up from germline, CDR1 is DFQATT and CDR2 is SNEGSKA (reference sequence). The CDR3 bases are TGCAGTGCTAGACGGCAAGAGACCCAGTACTTC. Translated: CSARRQETQYF.

V usage is TRBV18 and J usage is TRBJ2-3, with TRBD1 identical over 10 bases. The junction had 8 bases not matched to a gene; V was cut back by 2 bases and J by 6 bases. The CDR3 is 16 amino acids. Germline lookup yields CDR1 KGHSH and CDR2 LQKENI. The CDR3 nucleotides are TGTGCCAGCTCACCAAGGACAGGGGGAATATCGGATACGCAGTATTTT. It specifies CASSPRTGGISDTQYF.

This clone was counted a few times. The chain uses TRBV4-1 and TRBJ2-7; maybe TRBD1 (6 bases). The CDR3 is 16 amino acids. Trimming left V 0 bases short and J 5 bases short, with 17 bases between. The V gene's germline CDR1 is MGHRA and CDR2 YSYEKL. The chain's CDR3 is CASSQEGGRGFDEQYF. For the CDR3, the DNA is TGCGCCAGCAGCCAAGAAGGTGGCAGGGGTTTCGACGAGCAGTACTTC.

The chain employs TRBV4-1 and TRBJ1-5; D is uncertain. The CDR3 extends over 15 amino acids. CDR1 MGHRA and CDR2 YSYEKL come from the germline V gene. With 4 bases removed from V and 7 bases from J, the gap between germline ends came to 17 bases. CDR3 in amino acids: CASSPSEGPVQPQHF. The CDR3 coding sequence is TGCGCCAGCAGCCCCTCCGAGGGCCCAGTCCAGCCCCAGCATTTT.

The gene calls are TRBV6-5 and TRBJ2-1; no firm D call. CDR1 and CDR2 (germline): MNHEY, SVGAGI. CDR3 size: 11 residues. V shed 1 base and J shed 9 bases, with 4 bases lying between them. CDR3 nucleotides: TGTGCCAGCAGTTACTTGGCTGAGCAGTTCTTC. Translating gives CASSYLAEQFF.

This clone came up a few times. The genes are TRBV5-4 and TRBJ1-1; perhaps TRBD1 as D (5 bases). CDR1 is SGHNT, CDR2 YYREEE, per germline (reference sequence). V lost 7 bases and J lost 3, with 7 bases in between. This CDR3 spans 11 amino acids. The CDR3 loop is CASGGDTEAFF. The CDR3 DNA reads TGTGCCAGCGGGGGGGACACTGAAGCTTTCTTT.

The chain uses TRBV6-1 and TRBJ1-1, with D unclear. Germline lookup yields CDR1 MNHNS and CDR2 SASEGT. The CDR3 sequence is 14 residues long. Trimming took 1 base from V and 7 from J, leaving 13 bases between them. The CDR3 protein is CASSEEFERFEAFF. CDR3 in DNA: TGTGCCAGCAGTGAAGAATTCGAGAGGTTTGAAGCTTTCTTT.

This chain links TRBV19 with TRBJ1-2; tentative D call: TRBD1 (6 bases). V was trimmed by 5 bases and J by 4 bases, leaving 11 bases between them. There are 13 residues in the CDR3. Germline loops: CDR1 LNHDA, CDR2 SQIVND (reference sequence). CDR3 loop: CASSPDRSYGYTF. For the CDR3, the DNA is TGTGCCAGTAGTCCCGACAGGAGCTATGGCTACACCTTC.

The V and J genes are TRBV30 and TRBJ1-2; possibly TRBD1 for D (6 bases). The CDR3 extends over 14 amino acids. Germline V gene lookup returns CDR1 GTSNPN and CDR2 SVGIG (reference sequence). Trimming stripped 2 bases from V and 8 bases from J, with 18 bases between. The CDR3 loop reads CAWSLVGGFEGYTF. CDR3 nucleotides: TGTGCCTGGAGTCTAGTTGGGGGCTTCGAGGGCTACACCTTC. The full variable domain, its missing parts supplied by reference TRBV30 and TRBJ1-2, is SQTIHQWPATLVQPVGSPLSLECTVEGTSNPNLYWYRQAAGRGLQLLFYSVGIGQISSEVPQNLSASRPQDRQFILSSKKLLLSDSGFYLCAWSLVGGFEGYTFGSGTRLTVV.

This chain connects TRBV5-1 to TRBJ1-6, with TRBD1 matching over 8 bases. Germline lookup yields CDR1 SGHRS and CDR2 YFSETQ. The CDR3 sequence is 14 residues long. V lost 4 bases and J lost 9; bases outside the gene matches: 6. The CDR3 sequence: CASSPGTGPSPLHF. The CDR3 DNA reads TGCGCCAGCAGCCCCGGGACAGGCCCTTCACCCCTCCACTTT.

The chain couples TRBV5-4 to TRBJ2-1; D might be TRBD2 (6 bases). The CDR3 covers 16 residues. Germline V gene lookup returns CDR1 SGHNT and CDR2 YYREEE (reference sequence). The V end lost 2 bases, the J end lost 2 bases, and 14 bases lay between the germline ends. CDR3 DNA sequence: TGTGCCAGCAGCTTTCCGGGGAGGCCGACCTACAATGAGCAGTTCTTC. Its translation: CASSFPGRPTYNEQFF.

The chain uses TRBV11-2 and TRBJ2-1; 8 bases are a match to TRBD1. CDR1 SGHAT and CDR2 FQNNGV come from the germline V gene. CDR3 size: 14 residues. V lost 0 bases and J lost 13; bases outside the gene matches: 8. Here the CDR3 reads CASSLDWAGGPQFF. The CDR3 nucleotides read TGTGCCAGCAGCTTAGATTGGGCAGGGGGCCCCCAGTTCTTC.

The J gene is TRBJ1-1, the V gene TRBV30, with unresolved D. This CDR3 is built from 13 residues. Germline CDR1 is GTSNPN and CDR2 is SVGIG (reference sequence). V shed 1 base and J shed 3 bases, with 9 bases lying between them. CDR3: CAWSARWDTEAFF. As DNA, the CDR3 is TGTGCCTGGAGTGCGCGGTGGGACACTGAAGCTTTCTTT.

The J gene is TRBJ2-1, the V gene TRBV6-5; TRBD2 might be the D (6 bases). The CDR3 is made up of 15 amino acids. CDR1 and CDR2 from the germline V gene are MNHEY and SVGAGI. Trimming removed 3 bases at V and 0 bases at J, with 9 bases between. The CDR3 coding sequence is TGTGCCAGCAGTTATTACGGGAGCTCCTACAATGAGCAGTTCTTC. Amino acid sequence: CASSYYGSSYNEQFF.

CDR3 nucleotides: TGCGCCAGCAGCCAAGCGGGACTGAACACAGATACGCAGTATTTT. Encoded protein: CASSQAGLNTDTQYF. The rearrangement joins TRBV4-1 to TRBJ2-3; D might be TRBD2 (6 bases). The CDR3 extends over 15 amino acids. In germline, CDR1 is MGHRA, CDR2 YSYEKL. V was cut by 1 base and J by 2 bases, with 10 bases left in between.

CDR3 in DNA: TGTGCCAGCAGCTTAACGGGGAACACCGGGGAGCTGTTTTTT. This gives the protein CASSLTGNTGELFF. This sequence joins TRBV7-6 and TRBJ2-2; D unclear. The length of the CDR3 is 14 residues. Trimming cost V 2 bases and J 1 base, with 5 bases left between them. The germline gives CDR1 SGHVS, CDR2 FNYEAQ.